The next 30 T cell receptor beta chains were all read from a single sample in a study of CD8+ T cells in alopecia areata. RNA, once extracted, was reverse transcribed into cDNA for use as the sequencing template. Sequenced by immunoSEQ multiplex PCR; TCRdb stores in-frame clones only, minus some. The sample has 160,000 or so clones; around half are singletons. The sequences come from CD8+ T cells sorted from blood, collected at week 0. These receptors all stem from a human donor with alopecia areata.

CDR3: CATQGTGNEKLFF. DNA of the CDR3: TGTGCCACCCAGGGTACGGGGAATGAAAAACTGTTTTTT. This chain links TRBV11-2 with TRBJ1-4; perhaps TRBD1 as D (5 bases). Per the germline V gene, CDR1 is SGHAT and CDR2 is FQNNGV. The CDR3 contains 13 residues. Trimming took 10 bases from V and 5 from J, leaving 14 bases between them.

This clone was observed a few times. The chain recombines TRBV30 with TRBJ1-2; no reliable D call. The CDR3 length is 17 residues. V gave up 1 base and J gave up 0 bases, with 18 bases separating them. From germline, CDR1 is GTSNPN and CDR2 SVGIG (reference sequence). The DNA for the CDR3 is TGTGCCTGGAGTGGACCCATCCCCGACGGCGCTAACTATGGCTACACCTTC. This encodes CAWSGPIPDGANYGYTF.

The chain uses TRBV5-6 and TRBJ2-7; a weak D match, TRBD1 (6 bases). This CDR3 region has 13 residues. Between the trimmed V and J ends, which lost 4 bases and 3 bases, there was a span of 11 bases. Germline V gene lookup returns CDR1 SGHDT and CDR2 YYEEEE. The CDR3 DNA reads TGTGCCAGCAGCGGGGGCAGCCACTACGAGCAGTACTTC. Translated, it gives CASSGGSHYEQYF. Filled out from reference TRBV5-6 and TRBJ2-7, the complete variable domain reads DAGVTQSPTHLIKTRGQQVTLRCSPKSGHDTVSWYQQALGQGPQFIFQYYEEEERQRGNFPDRFSGHQFPNYSSELNVNALLLGDSALYLCASSGGSHYEQYFGPGTRLTVT.

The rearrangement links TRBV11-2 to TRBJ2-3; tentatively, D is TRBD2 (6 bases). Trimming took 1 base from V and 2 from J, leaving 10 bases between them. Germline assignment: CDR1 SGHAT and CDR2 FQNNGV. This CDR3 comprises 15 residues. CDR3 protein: CASSLAGRDTDTQYF. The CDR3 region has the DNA TGTGCCAGCAGCTTAGCGGGGCGGGACACAGATACGCAGTATTTT.

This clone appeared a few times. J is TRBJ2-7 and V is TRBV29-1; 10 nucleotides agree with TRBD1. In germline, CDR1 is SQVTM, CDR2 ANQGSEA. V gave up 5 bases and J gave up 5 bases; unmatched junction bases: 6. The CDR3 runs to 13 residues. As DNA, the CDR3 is TGCAGCGTTCGGGACAGGGGAGGCGACGAGCAGTACTTC. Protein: CSVRDRGGDEQYF.

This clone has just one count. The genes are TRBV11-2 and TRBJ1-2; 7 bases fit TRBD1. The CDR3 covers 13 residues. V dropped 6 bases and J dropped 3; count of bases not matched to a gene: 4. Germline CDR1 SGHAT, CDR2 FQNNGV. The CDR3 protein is CASRGQPDYGYTF. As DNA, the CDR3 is TGTGCCAGCAGGGGACAGCCAGACTATGGCTACACCTTC.

CDR3 amino acids: CASWNGESTDTQYF. CDR3 in DNA: TGTGCCAGCTGGAATGGGGAGAGCACAGATACGCAGTATTTT. The V gene is TRBV7-9, the J gene TRBJ2-3; tentatively, D is TRBD2 (5 bases). The CDR3 loop spans 14 amino acids. Trimming removed 8 bases at V and 0 bases at J, with 12 bases between. The germline V gene has CDR1 SEHNR and CDR2 FQNEAQ (reference sequence).

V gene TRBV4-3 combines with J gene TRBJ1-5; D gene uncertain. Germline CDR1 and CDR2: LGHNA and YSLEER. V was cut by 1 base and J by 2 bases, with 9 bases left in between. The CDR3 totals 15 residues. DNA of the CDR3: TGCGCCAGCAGCCAAGCTTTCGGGGGCAATCAGCCCCAGCATTTT. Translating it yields CASSQAFGGNQPQHF.

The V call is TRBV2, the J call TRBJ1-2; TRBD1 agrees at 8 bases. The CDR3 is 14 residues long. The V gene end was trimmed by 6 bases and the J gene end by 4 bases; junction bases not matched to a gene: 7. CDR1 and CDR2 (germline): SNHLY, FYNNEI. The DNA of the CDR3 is TGTGCCAGCAGCGCGGACAGGGATGGCTATGGCTACACCTTC. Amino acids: CASSADRDGYGYTF. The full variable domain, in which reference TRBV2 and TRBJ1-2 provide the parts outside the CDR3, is EPEVTQTPSHQVTQMGQEVILRCVPISNHLYFYWYRQILGQKVEFLVSFYNNEISEKSEIFDDQFSVERPDGSNFTLKIRSTKLEDSAMYFCASSADRDGYGYTFGSGTRLTVV.

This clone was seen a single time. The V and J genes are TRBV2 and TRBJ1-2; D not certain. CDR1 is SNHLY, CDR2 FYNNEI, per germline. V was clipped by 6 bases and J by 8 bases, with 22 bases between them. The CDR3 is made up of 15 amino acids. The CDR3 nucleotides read TGTGCCAGCAGCCCGTCCCCGGGAGGGTTAGGAGGCTACACCTTC. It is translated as CASSPSPGGLGGYTF.

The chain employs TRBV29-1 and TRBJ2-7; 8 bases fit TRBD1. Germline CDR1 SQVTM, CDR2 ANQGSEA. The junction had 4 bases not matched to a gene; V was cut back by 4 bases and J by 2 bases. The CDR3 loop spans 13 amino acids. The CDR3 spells CSVVEDRAYEQYF. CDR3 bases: TGCAGCGTTGTTGAGGACAGGGCCTACGAGCAGTACTTC.

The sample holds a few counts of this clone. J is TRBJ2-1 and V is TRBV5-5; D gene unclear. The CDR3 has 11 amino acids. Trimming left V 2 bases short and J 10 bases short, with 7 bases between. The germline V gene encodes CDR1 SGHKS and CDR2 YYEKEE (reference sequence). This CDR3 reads CASSLNREQFF. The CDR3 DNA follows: TGTGCCAGCAGCTTAAACCGCGAGCAGTTCTTC.

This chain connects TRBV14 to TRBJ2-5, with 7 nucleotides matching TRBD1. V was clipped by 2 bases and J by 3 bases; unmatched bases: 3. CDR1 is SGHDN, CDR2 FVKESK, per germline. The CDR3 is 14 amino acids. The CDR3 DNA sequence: TGTGCCAGCAGCCAAAGTACAGGGGAAGAGACCCAGTACTTC. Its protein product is CASSQSTGEETQYF.

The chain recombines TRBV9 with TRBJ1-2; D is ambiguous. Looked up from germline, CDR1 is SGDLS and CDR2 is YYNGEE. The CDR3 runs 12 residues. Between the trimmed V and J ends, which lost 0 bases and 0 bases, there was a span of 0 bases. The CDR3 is CASSVANYGYTF. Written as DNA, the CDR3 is TGTGCCAGCAGCGTAGCTAACTATGGCTACACCTTC.

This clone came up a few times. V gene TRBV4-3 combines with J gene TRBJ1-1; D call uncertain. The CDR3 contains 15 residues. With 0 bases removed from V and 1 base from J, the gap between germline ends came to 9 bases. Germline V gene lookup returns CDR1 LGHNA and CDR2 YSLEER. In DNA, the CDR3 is TGCGCCAGCAGCCAAGATCTGTGGCAGAACACTGAAGCTTTCTTT. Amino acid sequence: CASSQDLWQNTEAFF.

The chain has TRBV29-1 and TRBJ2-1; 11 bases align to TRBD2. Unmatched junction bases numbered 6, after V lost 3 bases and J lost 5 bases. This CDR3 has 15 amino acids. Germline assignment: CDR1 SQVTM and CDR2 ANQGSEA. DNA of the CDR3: TGCAGCGTTGAGGGCGGGACTAGCGGCGACAATGAGCAGTTCTTC. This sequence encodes CSVEGGTSGDNEQFF.

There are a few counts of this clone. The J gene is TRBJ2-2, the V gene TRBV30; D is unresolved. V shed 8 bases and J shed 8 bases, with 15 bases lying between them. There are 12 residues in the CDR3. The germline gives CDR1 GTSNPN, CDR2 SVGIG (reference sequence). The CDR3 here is CASFPGPGELFF. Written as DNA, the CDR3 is TGTGCCAGCTTTCCTGGCCCGGGGGAGCTGTTTTTT.

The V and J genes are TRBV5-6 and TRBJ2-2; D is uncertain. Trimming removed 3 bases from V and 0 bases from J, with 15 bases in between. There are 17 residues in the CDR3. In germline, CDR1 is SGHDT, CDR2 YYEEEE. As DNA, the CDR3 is TGTGCCAGCAGCTCGTTCTTCGCGCACCCGAACACCGGGGAGCTGTTTTTT. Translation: CASSSFFAHPNTGELFF.

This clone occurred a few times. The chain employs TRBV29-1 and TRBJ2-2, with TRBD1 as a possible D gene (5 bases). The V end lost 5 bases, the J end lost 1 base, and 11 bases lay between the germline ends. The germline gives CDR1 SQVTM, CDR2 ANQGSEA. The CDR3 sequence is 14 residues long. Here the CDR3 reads CSVPDTLNTGELFF. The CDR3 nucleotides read TGCAGCGTTCCGGACACGTTGAACACCGGGGAGCTGTTTTTT.

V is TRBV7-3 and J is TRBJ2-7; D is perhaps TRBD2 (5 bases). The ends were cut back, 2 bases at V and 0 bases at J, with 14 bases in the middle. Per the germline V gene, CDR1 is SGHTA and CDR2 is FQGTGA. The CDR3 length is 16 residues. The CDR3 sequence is CASSLDPAESSYEQYF. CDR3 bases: TGTGCCAGCAGCTTAGATCCAGCGGAGAGCTCCTACGAGCAGTACTTC.

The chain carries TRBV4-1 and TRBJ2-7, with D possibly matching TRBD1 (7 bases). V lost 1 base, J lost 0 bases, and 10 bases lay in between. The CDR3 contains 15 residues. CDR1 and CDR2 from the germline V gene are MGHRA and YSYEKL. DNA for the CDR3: TGCGCCAGCAGCCAAGGACAGGGAGGCTCCTACGAGCAGTACTTC. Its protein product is CASSQGQGGSYEQYF.

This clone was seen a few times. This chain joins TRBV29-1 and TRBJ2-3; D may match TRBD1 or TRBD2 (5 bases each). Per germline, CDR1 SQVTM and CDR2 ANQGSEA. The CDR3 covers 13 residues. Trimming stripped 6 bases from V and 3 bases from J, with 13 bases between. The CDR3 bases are TGCAGCGTACCGGGGACGCGAACAGATACGCAGTATTTT. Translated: CSVPGTRTDTQYF.

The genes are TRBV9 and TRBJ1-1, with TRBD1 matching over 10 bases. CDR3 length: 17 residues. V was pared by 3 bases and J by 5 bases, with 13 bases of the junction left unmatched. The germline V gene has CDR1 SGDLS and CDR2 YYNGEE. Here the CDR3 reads CASSANPGTGVGTEAFF. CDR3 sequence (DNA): TGTGCCAGCAGCGCAAACCCCGGGACAGGGGTAGGGACTGAAGCTTTCTTT.

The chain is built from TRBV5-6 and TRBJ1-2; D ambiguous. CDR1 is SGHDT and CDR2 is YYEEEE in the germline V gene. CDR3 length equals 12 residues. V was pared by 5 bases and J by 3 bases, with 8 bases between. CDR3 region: CASSSYDYGYTF. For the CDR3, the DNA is TGTGCCAGCAGTTCATATGACTATGGCTACACCTTC.

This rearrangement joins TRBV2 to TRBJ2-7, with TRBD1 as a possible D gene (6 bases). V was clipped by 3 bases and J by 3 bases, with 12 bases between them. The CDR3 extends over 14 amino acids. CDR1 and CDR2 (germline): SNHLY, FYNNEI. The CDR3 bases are TGTGCCAGCAGTGAGGTGGACAGCGTCTACGAGCAGTACTTC. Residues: CASSEVDSVYEQYF.

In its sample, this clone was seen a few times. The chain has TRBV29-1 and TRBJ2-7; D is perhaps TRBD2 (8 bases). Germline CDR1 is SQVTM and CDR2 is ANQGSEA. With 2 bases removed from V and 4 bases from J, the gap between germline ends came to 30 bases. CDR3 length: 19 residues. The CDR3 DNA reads TGCAGCGTTGAATATCGGGAGGGCCCCACAGGGGCGCCCGCTTACGAGCAGTACTTC. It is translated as CSVEYREGPTGAPAYEQYF.

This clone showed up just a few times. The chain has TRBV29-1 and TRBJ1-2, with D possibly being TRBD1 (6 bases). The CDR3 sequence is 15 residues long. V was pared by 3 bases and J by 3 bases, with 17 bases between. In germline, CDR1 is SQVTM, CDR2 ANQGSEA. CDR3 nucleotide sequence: TGCAGCGTTGAGGACCCAGAGGGGGAGTACTATGGCTACACCTTC. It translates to CSVEDPEGEYYGYTF.

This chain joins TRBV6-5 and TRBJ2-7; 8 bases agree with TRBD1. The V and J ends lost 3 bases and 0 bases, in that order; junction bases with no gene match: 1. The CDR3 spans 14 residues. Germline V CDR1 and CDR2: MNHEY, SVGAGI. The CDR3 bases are TGTGCCAGCAGTTATACAGGGGGCTCCTACGAGCAGTACTTC. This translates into CASSYTGGSYEQYF.

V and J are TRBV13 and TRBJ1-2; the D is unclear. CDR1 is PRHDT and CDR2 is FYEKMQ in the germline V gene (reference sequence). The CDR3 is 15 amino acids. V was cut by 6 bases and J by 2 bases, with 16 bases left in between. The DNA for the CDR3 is TGTGCCAGCAGTGAATCGGCCATGCTGAACTATGGCTACACCTTC. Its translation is CASSESAMLNYGYTF.

The chain's CDR3 is CASSYGEKLFF. The CDR3 bases are TGTGCCAGCAGTTATGGAGAGAAACTGTTTTTT. The chain is built from TRBV6-5 and TRBJ1-4; D call uncertain. Per germline, CDR1 MNHEY and CDR2 SVGAGI. This CDR3 is 11 amino acids long. V lost 3 bases and J 11 bases, leaving 7 bases between the germline ends.